This T cell receptor (beta chain) was documented in a study of early T cells in non-severe SARS-CoV-2 infection (dated by TCRdb to about 2021). About the investigation overall: TCR sequencing used bulk RNA from unsorted whole blood, so alpha and beta chains could not be paired.

Libraries were made using 5' RACE. The reads were generated on a NextSeq 500. The TCR library protocol attached unique molecular identifiers to individual cDNA molecules to correct for sequencing error and PCR bias. TCR alpha and beta chains were both sequenced, and the abundances of alpha and beta sequences in each sample were closely correlated with each other. The source study handled its data this way. Decombinator V4 was used to annotate the V gene, J gene and CDR3 of the TCR sequences. Expanded TCRs were defined as changing significantly between any two time points under a Poisson model with p below 0.0001. Abundances of TCRs were expressed as counts per million after normalisation to the total number of TCRs sequenced in each sample. MAIT TCRs were defined by TRAV1-2 paired with TRAJ12, TRAJ20 or TRAJ33, and iNKT TCRs by TRAV10 paired with TRAJ18. VDJdb, accessed on 1 November 2021, was searched for TCRs annotated for CMV, EBV and SARS-CoV-2, and TCRs annotated for more than one antigen were excluded. In TCRdb, the public reads were trimmed at Q25 with fastp and aligned with MiXCR, with productive beta chains retained. Rows with one shared CDR3 protein collapse into an entry with the most common genes and DNA. TCRdb, rather than the study authors, made the V and J calls. The sample table holds fewer than 65,000 distinct CDR3 sequences, of which 9.3% were seen once. Around 20% of the sample lies in the top ten.

This clonotype appeared once. No cognate antigen has been identified for it. The sample holds no much larger clone one base away, and base qualities are not on file. One read gives only weak evidence. Reading the germline V gene gives CDR1 MGHRA and CDR2 YSYEKL. Here V drops 0 bases and J drops 12 bases, and the junction holds 10 bases not matched to any gene. The CDR3 spans 17 residues, from the cysteine through the phenylalanine. Kept here is only the CDR3 DNA, which spans 51 bases and is read in frame from base 1. A case-control design nested within a healthcare worker cohort in London, UK, was used, with weekly nasopharyngeal swab PCR tests and blood sampling performed. Healthcare workers were enrolled in the week of the UK lockdown, from 23 to 31 March 2020, and were followed every week for up to roughly 16 weeks. Broad study findings and their caveats: VDJdb matching was skewed toward anti-spike CD8 responses, so virus-specific expansions were likely underestimated and private and CD4 specificities were missed.

Source material: whole blood. The V gene is TRBV4-1 and the J gene is TRBJ2-3; the central 15 bases match TRBD2. This receptor was identified in an adult who was a healthcare worker with PCR-confirmed SARS-CoV-2 infection or an uninfected control (not recorded which). The DNA sequence is TGCGCCAGCAGCCAAGAACGGACTAGCGGGGGGGCGGTGGGTCAGTATTTT. Its product reads: CASSQERTSGGAVGQYF.